The TCR beta chain under discussion was sequenced for a study of radiotherapy plus CTLA-4 blockade in lung cancer. Study details: Disease control was present in roughly 30% of patients, and objective responses in approximately 20%. Study-wide points: According to reports, early shifts in blood T cell clones, alongside interferon-beta, forecast response most accurately. Clones of tumor-derived TCRs expanded in blood after radiotherapy plus ipilimumab.

As for this clone: The antigen remains unidentified.

Alongside CTLA-4 blockade with ipilimumab, patients with chemo-refractory metastatic non-small-cell lung cancer received focal radiation. Some clones are missing from TCRdb's copy, which holds only in-frame ones; the method was immunoSEQ multiplex PCR. Here the sample spans 30,000 to 40,000 clones, around 70% being singletons. This TCR came from a human donor with non-small cell lung cancer who had stable disease on radiotherapy plus ipilimumab. Sample: peripheral blood, taken from a patient treated with radiotherapy plus ipilimumab.

Here the CDR3 DNA reads TGTGCCAGCAGCTTAGCGCGGCCAGGGGTTGGGAACACCATATATTTT. Translated: CASSLARPGVGNTIYF. V usage is TRBV7-2 and J usage is TRBJ1-3, with D maybe TRBD1 (6 bases). This CDR3 comprises 16 residues. Germline V gives CDR1 SGHTA, CDR2 FQGNSA. The V end lost 0 bases, the J end lost 7 bases, and 16 bases lay between the germline ends. Full variable domain (missing parts from reference TRBV7-2 and TRBJ1-3): GAGVSQSPSNKVTEKGKDVELRCDPISGHTALYWYRQSLGQGLEFLIYFQGNSAPDKSGLPSDRFSAERTGGSVSTLTIQRTQQEDSAVYLCASSLARPGVGNTIYFGEGSWLTVV.